The rows below give T cell receptor beta chains drawn from one sample of a study of identical twins. TCRdb itself ran the 5' RACE reads through MiXCR, one entry per CDR3 protein. Here the sample spans around 670,000 distinct CDR3 sequences, around 5.7% being singletons. Sequenced material: naive T cells sorted from blood. The receptors come from a man aged 18 to 35 in good health. Each CDR3 is given with its conserved first and last residue. A D gene is named only where the DNA matches it firmly. The size of a clone is reported for some rows only, either as once, few or many, or as a class for expanded clones.

CDR3 DNA: TGTGCCACCAGCAGAGGACCGTGGGCCGGGGAAAGCACAGATACGCAGTATTTT
CDR3 protein: CATSRGPWAGESTDTQYF
D gene: .
clone size: many
V gene: TRBV15
J gene: TRBJ2-3

CDR3 DNA: TGCAGCGTTGACGGGGGGAGCAATCAGCCCCAGCATTTT
CDR3 protein: CSVDGGSNQPQHF
D gene: .
clone size: many
V gene: TRBV29-1
J gene: TRBJ1-5

CDR3 DNA: TGCAGTGGACTGACTAGCGGGACCGGGGAGCTGTTTTTT
CDR3 protein: CSGLTSGTGELFF
D gene: TRBD2
clone size: few
V gene: TRBV20-1
J gene: TRBJ2-2

CDR3 DNA: TGCGCCAGCAGCCAAGGGGGACAGGTACTCTCTGGGGCCAACGTCCTGACTTTC
CDR3 protein: CASSQGGQVLSGANVLTF
D gene: TRBD1
clone size: few
V gene: TRBV4-3
J gene: TRBJ2-6

CDR3 DNA: TGCAGTGCTAGAGATTATAACAGGGGGCTCGAGCAGTACTTC
CDR3 protein: CSARDYNRGLEQYF
D gene: TRBD1
clone size: many
V gene: TRBV20-1
J gene: TRBJ2-7

CDR3 DNA: TGCAGCGTTGATCGGTCGCAGGGTAACTATGGCTACACCTTC
CDR3 protein: CSVDRSQGNYGYTF
D gene: .
clone size: few
V gene: TRBV29-1
J gene: TRBJ1-2

CDR3 DNA: TGCAGCGTTATTGCACAGGACTACAATGAGCAGTTCTTC
CDR3 protein: CSVIAQDYNEQFF
D gene: .
clone size: .
V gene: TRBV29-1
J gene: TRBJ2-1

CDR3 DNA: TGCGCCAGCAGCCAAGGGAATCGCGAGCAGTTCTTC
CDR3 protein: CASSQGNREQFF
D gene: .
clone size: many
V gene: TRBV4-1
J gene: TRBJ2-1

CDR3 DNA: TGCAGCGTTGTACCGAGACTAGCGGCTAATGAGCAGTTCTTC
CDR3 protein: CSVVPRLAANEQFF
D gene: TRBD2
clone size: .
V gene: TRBV29-1
J gene: TRBJ2-1

CDR3 DNA: TGCGCCAGCAGCTTGGAACGGGGCCTTGAAGCTTTCTTT
CDR3 protein: CASSLERGLEAFF
D gene: .
clone size: once
V gene: TRBV5-1
J gene: TRBJ1-1

CDR3 DNA: TGTGCCATCAGTGAGACCGGGACAACAGCTAACTATGGCTACACCTTC
CDR3 protein: CAISETGTTANYGYTF
D gene: .
clone size: many
V gene: TRBV10-3
J gene: TRBJ1-2

CDR3 DNA: TGTGCCAGCAGTTTAGATCCGGGCAGAAACACTGAAGCTTTCTTT
CDR3 protein: CASSLDPGRNTEAFF
D gene: .
clone size: many
V gene: TRBV12-3/TRBV12-4
J gene: TRBJ1-1

CDR3 DNA: TGCAGCGTCGTCTTCGGGACAGCTCACTACAATGAGCAGTTCTTC
CDR3 protein: CSVVFGTAHYNEQFF
D gene: TRBD1
clone size: many
V gene: TRBV29-1
J gene: TRBJ2-1

CDR3 DNA: TGTGCCAGCAGTCGAAGCGCGGGGGGCACTAGCAATCAGCCCCAGCATTTT
CDR3 protein: CASSRSAGGTSNQPQHF
D gene: .
clone size: many
V gene: TRBV6-1
J gene: TRBJ1-5

CDR3 DNA: TGTGCCAGCAGTGAAGCCCGGACAGGAGGCAATCAGCCCCAGCATTTT
CDR3 protein: CASSEARTGGNQPQHF
D gene: TRBD1
clone size: once
V gene: TRBV2
J gene: TRBJ1-5

CDR3 DNA: TGTGCCTGGAGTCCGGGTTATGAGCAGTTCTTC
CDR3 protein: CAWSPGYEQFF
D gene: .
clone size: .
V gene: TRBV30
J gene: TRBJ2-1

CDR3 DNA: TGTGCCAGCAGCACTCTAGGGGGAGGGCCCACCGGGGAGCTGTTTTTT
CDR3 protein: CASSTLGGGPTGELFF
D gene: .
clone size: few
V gene: TRBV9
J gene: TRBJ2-2

CDR3 DNA: TGTGCCAGCAGCTCCGACGGGATGGATACGCAGTATTTT
CDR3 protein: CASSSDGMDTQYF
D gene: .
clone size: .
V gene: TRBV7-9
J gene: TRBJ2-3

CDR3 DNA: TGTGCCAGCAGTTACTCGCAGTCACAGGGTGAGCAGTTCTTC
CDR3 protein: CASSYSQSQGEQFF
D gene: .
clone size: .
V gene: TRBV6-5
J gene: TRBJ2-1

CDR3 DNA: TGCGCCAGCAGCTTGGCTCCAGGGGAGGCGGCCGGGGAGCTGTTTTTT
CDR3 protein: CASSLAPGEAAGELFF
D gene: .
clone size: many
V gene: TRBV5-1
J gene: TRBJ2-2

CDR3 DNA: TGTGCCATCAGTGGCTCGGGGGCAAACACCGGGGAGCTGTTTTTT
CDR3 protein: CAISGSGANTGELFF
D gene: .
clone size: many
V gene: TRBV10-3
J gene: TRBJ2-2

CDR3 DNA: TGTGCCAGCAGCGGAGAAGGGACAGGGTGGGCTGAAGCTTTCTTT
CDR3 protein: CASSGEGTGWAEAFF
D gene: TRBD1
clone size: few
V gene: TRBV5-5
J gene: TRBJ1-1

CDR3 DNA: TGTGCCAGCAGTTTTCTCCGGGGGGGAGAGACCCAGTACTTC
CDR3 protein: CASSFLRGGETQYF
D gene: TRBD2
clone size: many
V gene: TRBV12-3/TRBV12-4
J gene: TRBJ2-5

CDR3 DNA: TGTGCCAGCAGCTTAGTTTCAGACTACCAGCATTTT
CDR3 protein: CASSLVSDYQHF
D gene: .
clone size: few
V gene: TRBV7-8
J gene: TRBJ1-5

CDR3 DNA: TGTGCCAGCAGCGTAGGGACGGCCACAACAGATACGCAGTATTTT
CDR3 protein: CASSVGTATTDTQYF
D gene: .
clone size: .
V gene: TRBV9
J gene: TRBJ2-3

CDR3 DNA: TGTGCCAGATCAGACAGGTCGGGGATTACCGGGGAGCTGTTTTTT
CDR3 protein: CARSDRSGITGELFF
D gene: .
clone size: many
V gene: TRBV25-1
J gene: TRBJ2-2

CDR3 DNA: TGTGCCAGCAGTGAAGATGTTCTACAGCTGAACACTGAAGCTTTCTTT
CDR3 protein: CASSEDVLQLNTEAFF
D gene: .
clone size: few
V gene: TRBV25-1
J gene: TRBJ1-1

CDR3 DNA: TGCAGCGTCCAGGACACTTACTCTGGAAACACCATATATTTT
CDR3 protein: CSVQDTYSGNTIYF
D gene: .
clone size: many
V gene: TRBV29-1
J gene: TRBJ1-3

CDR3 DNA: TGTGCCAGCAGAACCGCTGACAGGGGCGACGAGCAGTACTTC
CDR3 protein: CASRTADRGDEQYF
D gene: TRBD1
clone size: few
V gene: TRBV12-3/TRBV12-4
J gene: TRBJ2-7

CDR3 DNA: TGTGCCAGCCGTGAGCGGTATAACAATGAGCAGTTCTTC
CDR3 protein: CASRERYNNEQFF
D gene: .
clone size: few
V gene: TRBV6-2/TRBV6-3
J gene: TRBJ2-1

CDR3 DNA: TGCAGTGCTAGGGGTAGCGGGAGGCGCGACAATGAGCAGTTCTTC
CDR3 protein: CSARGSGRRDNEQFF
D gene: TRBD2
clone size: .
V gene: TRBV20-1
J gene: TRBJ2-1